This T cell receptor beta chain was found in a study of blood T cell repertoires in COVID-19. Libraries were prepared by immunoSEQ multiplex PCR; TCRdb keeps only in-frame clonotypes and omits some of them. The sample has 250,000 to 300,000 clones, roughly 87% seen once. V dropped 1 base and J dropped 5; count of bases not matched to a gene: 0. This CDR3 has 14 amino acids. From germline, CDR1 is MNHEY and CDR2 SMNVEV (reference sequence). Among Cohort 3 donors, those recovered had two negative PCRs, clearance, or symptom resolution. The specimen was PBMCs or T cells enriched from blood (not recorded which). The chain links TRBV27 to TRBJ1-4; 8 bases agree with TRBD1. This receptor was taken from a woman younger than 45 who had recovered from COVID-19. The CDR3 is CASSLYRGNEKLFF. The CDR3 DNA sequence: TGTGCCAGCAGTTTATACAGGGGGAATGAAAAACTGTTTTTT. Full variable domain (missing parts from reference TRBV27 and TRBJ1-4): EAQVTQNPRYLITVTGKKLTVTCSQNMNHEYMSWYRQDPGLGLRQIYYSMNVEVTDKGDVPEGYKVSRKEKRNFPLILESPSPNQTSLYFCASSLYRGNEKLFFGSGTQLSVL.